Presented here are 27 T cell receptor beta chains from one specimen sequenced in a study of blood T cell repertoires in COVID-19. Sequencing was performed with immunoSEQ multiplex PCR; in TCRdb, only in-frame clones are kept and a portion is missing. The sample records 130,000 or so clones, roughly 90% being singletons. The sequencing sample was made of peripheral blood. All receptors derive from a human donor with COVID-19, enrolled during active disease. The donor label of this sample is uncertain.

The chain joins TRBV5-4 to TRBJ2-7; TRBD1 aligns across 11 bases. CDR1 is SGHNT, CDR2 YYREEE, per germline (reference sequence). V trimming: 4 bases; J trimming: 5 bases; junction bases outside the gene matches: 11. The CDR3 extends over 16 amino acids. CDR3 nucleotides: TGTGCCAGCAGCACCGGACAGGGGGCTTTCACCGACGAGCAGTACTTC. This sequence encodes CASSTGQGAFTDEQYF. Using reference TRBV5-4 and TRBJ2-7 for the parts outside the CDR3, the full variable domain is ETGVTQSPTHLIKTRGQQVTLRCSSQSGHNTVSWYQQALGQGPQFIFQYYREEENGRGNFPPRFSGLQFPNYSSELNVNALELDDSALYLCASSTGQGAFTDEQYFGPGTRLTVT.

The chain is built from TRBV27 and TRBJ1-2; 8 bases are a match to TRBD1. The CDR3 extends over 13 amino acids. Germline V gives CDR1 MNHEY, CDR2 SMNVEV (reference sequence). J was trimmed by 8 bases and V by 5 bases; bases with no gene match: 7. This chain's CDR3 is CASSPGQGRGYTF. CDR3 nucleotides: TGTGCCAGCAGTCCCGGACAGGGCCGCGGCTACACCTTC.

The CDR3 is CASRLDRTQYF. The CDR3 bases are TGTGCCAGCAGGCTGGACAGAACGCAGTATTTT. The chain links TRBV27 to TRBJ2-3, with D perhaps TRBD1 (6 bases). This CDR3 has 11 amino acids. Looked up from germline, CDR1 is MNHEY and CDR2 is SMNVEV (reference sequence). V lost 6 bases and J lost 9, with 10 bases in between.

V is TRBV25-1 and J is TRBJ1-3; TRBD1 agrees at 7 bases. CDR1 is MGHDK, CDR2 SYGVNS, per germline. The CDR3 consists of 16 residues. Trimming at V came to 3 bases and at J to 0 bases, leaving 5 bases not matched to a gene. The CDR3 DNA sequence: TGTGCCAGCAGTGACCCCGGACAGGACTCTGGAAACACCATATATTTT. It translates to CASSDPGQDSGNTIYF.

This clone appeared a few times. The chain couples TRBV11-2 to TRBJ2-2, with 8 bases matching TRBD1. Germline-derived CDR1 and CDR2 are SGHAT and FQNNGV. The CDR3 is 17 amino acids. The V gene end was trimmed by 0 bases and the J gene end by 2 bases; junction bases not matched to a gene: 5. CDR3 sequence (DNA): TGTGCCAGCAGCTTAGATCACGGGACAGGAAACACCGGGGAGCTGTTTTTT. This encodes CASSLDHGTGNTGELFF. The whole variable domain, remainder taken from reference TRBV11-2 and TRBJ2-2, is EAGVAQSPRYKIIEKRQSVAFWCNPISGHATLYWYQQILGQGPKLLIQFQNNGVVDDSQLPKDRFSAERLKGVDSTLKIQPAKLEDSAVYLCASSLDHGTGNTGELFFGEGSRLTVL.

V and J are TRBV2 and TRBJ1-4; D not resolved. Germline CDR1 reads SNHLY; CDR2 reads FYNNEI. This CDR3 region has 12 residues. The V gene lost 6 bases and the J gene lost 6 bases, with 8 bases spanning the gap. CDR3 sequence: CASRREDEKLFF. The CDR3 DNA sequence: TGTGCCAGCAGGCGGGAAGATGAAAAACTGTTTTTT.

The V call is TRBV28, the J call TRBJ2-5, with D perhaps TRBD1 (5 bases). The CDR3 is 13 residues long. Trimming shortened V by 5 bases and J by 7 bases, and 14 bases separated the two germline ends. Germline V gene lookup returns CDR1 MDHEN and CDR2 SYDVKM. CDR3 region: CASSIPQGLTQYF. The CDR3 coding sequence is TGTGCCAGCAGTATTCCTCAGGGTCTGACCCAGTACTTC.

This chain connects TRBV6-5 to TRBJ2-7; 7 bases fit TRBD2. The CDR3 has 16 amino acids. Per germline, CDR1 MNHEY and CDR2 SVGAGI. Trimming at V came to 0 bases and at J to 2 bases, leaving 7 bases not matched to a gene. The CDR3 DNA reads as TGTGCCAGCAGTTACTCGCTTCGGGGGGTTGCCTACGAGCAGTACTTC. Translating it yields CASSYSLRGVAYEQYF.

The rearrangement joins TRBV7-9 to TRBJ1-2; no clear D. The CDR3 contains 12 residues. Trimming removed 1 base from V and 7 bases from J, with 7 bases in between. Germline V lookup: CDR1 SEHNR, CDR2 FQNEAQ (reference sequence). The CDR3, as DNA: TGTGCCAGCAGCTTAGAACCGGGTGGCTACACCTTC. Translation gives CASSLEPGGYTF.

This chain connects TRBV6-2 or TRBV6-3 to TRBJ2-3; D might be TRBD2 (7 bases). The V end was cut by 0 bases, the J end by 5 bases, with 12 bases between. Germline CDR1 is MNHEY and CDR2 is SVGEGT. CDR3 size: 15 residues. The CDR3 DNA reads as TGTGCCAGCAGTTACTCGAGAGGGGGGGGAGATACGCAGTATTTT. This gives the protein CASSYSRGGGDTQYF.

The rearrangement links TRBV28 to TRBJ1-2, with 8 positions matching TRBD1. From germline, CDR1 is MDHEN and CDR2 SYDVKM. CDR3 length equals 17 residues. V was clipped by 4 bases and J by 0 bases; unmatched bases: 10. CDR3 sequence: CASSSQGAGIANYGYTF. The CDR3 nucleotides are TGTGCCAGCAGTTCTCAGGGGGCGGGAATAGCTAACTATGGCTACACCTTC.

V is TRBV10-3 and J is TRBJ2-3, with 7 positions matching TRBD1. V gave up 2 bases and J gave up 6 bases; unmatched junction bases: 8. The CDR3 has 15 amino acids. The germline CDR1 and CDR2 sequences are ENHRY and SYGVKD. CDR3 residues: CAISEDRAGVDTQYF. The CDR3 DNA reads TGTGCCATCAGTGAGGACAGGGCCGGGGTGGATACGCAGTATTTT.

The CDR3 sequence: CAWSVYWGGNTEAFF. As DNA, the CDR3 is TGTGCCTGGAGTGTTTATTGGGGAGGGAACACTGAAGCTTTCTTT. The chain recombines TRBV30 with TRBJ1-1; D gene ambiguous. Trimming removed 0 bases from V and 1 base from J, with 12 bases in between. Germline assignment: CDR1 GTSNPN and CDR2 SVGIG (reference sequence). This CDR3 has 15 residues.

The V call is TRBV6-5, the J call TRBJ1-2, with 7 nucleotides matching TRBD1. The CDR3 is made up of 15 amino acids. Germline CDR1 is MNHEY and CDR2 is SVGAGI. V lost 4 bases, J lost 4 bases, and 9 bases stayed unmatched. CDR3 sequence (DNA): TGTGCCAGCAGTTCCCACGACAGGGAAGCCTATGGCTACACCTTC. Encoded protein: CASSSHDREAYGYTF.

In its sample, this clone was seen a few times. The chain combines TRBV11-2 with TRBJ2-2; the D gene is possibly TRBD2 (5 bases). CDR3 size: 14 residues. The germline V gene has CDR1 SGHAT and CDR2 FQNNGV. Trimming removed 5 bases from V and 2 bases from J, with 9 bases in between. This CDR3 is CASSEDSNTGELFF. The CDR3 DNA reads as TGTGCCAGCAGCGAGGACTCCAACACCGGGGAGCTGTTTTTT.

The genes are TRBV5-1 and TRBJ1-1, with D perhaps matching TRBD1 (5 bases). Trimming pared 7 bases from V and 0 bases from J, leaving 13 bases between. The CDR3 runs to 14 residues. Looked up from germline, CDR1 is SGHRS and CDR2 is YFSETQ. The CDR3 DNA reads TGCGCCAGCGGGGAGGGGTTCATGAACACTGAAGCTTTCTTT. Protein product: CASGEGFMNTEAFF.

The V and J genes are TRBV9 and TRBJ2-5; a weak D match, TRBD2 (5 bases). CDR3 length: 14 residues. Trimming cost V 0 bases and J 7 bases, with 13 bases left between them. From germline, CDR1 is SGDLS and CDR2 YYNGEE. The chain's CDR3 is CASSVDGWAGTQYF. The CDR3, as DNA: TGTGCCAGCAGCGTAGACGGTTGGGCGGGGACCCAGTACTTC.

This clone was seen more than once but under ten times. The CDR3 nucleotides are TGTGCCAGCAAGCAGGGGCAGACTGAAGCTTTCTTT. It codes for CASKQGQTEAFF. The chain has TRBV6-6 and TRBJ1-1, with TRBD1 as a possible D gene (6 bases). Trimming took 7 bases from V and 5 from J, leaving 11 bases between them. Germline CDR1 reads MNHNY; CDR2 reads SVGAGI (reference sequence). The CDR3 runs 12 residues.

To note about this clone: The same CDR3 can be traced to other DNA sequences in this sample. V and J are TRBV7-9 and TRBJ1-1; D not resolved. This CDR3 is 13 amino acids long. The germline V gene encodes CDR1 SEHNR and CDR2 FQNEAQ (reference sequence). V lost 1 base and J lost 3, with 6 bases in between. The CDR3 DNA sequence: TGTGCCAGCAGCTTAGAGCCTGACACTGAAGCTTTCTTT. Translated, it gives CASSLEPDTEAFF.

V usage is TRBV2 and J usage is TRBJ2-5; tentative D call: TRBD1 (6 bases). The V gene lost 10 bases and the J gene lost 3 bases, with 18 bases spanning the gap. Germline loops: CDR1 SNHLY, CDR2 FYNNEI. The CDR3 length is 14 residues. The CDR3 here is CATKKLDREETQYF. CDR3 coding DNA: TGTGCCACTAAGAAACTGGACAGAGAAGAGACCCAGTACTTC. The full variable domain, in which reference TRBV2 and TRBJ2-5 provide the parts outside the CDR3, is EPEVTQTPSHQVTQMGQEVILRCVPISNHLYFYWYRQILGQKVEFLVSFYNNEISEKSEIFDDQFSVERPDGSNFTLKIRSTKLEDSAMYFCATKKLDREETQYFGPGTRLLVL.

This chain uses TRBV10-3 with TRBJ2-1, with TRBD1 matching 9 bases. Germline CDR1 reads ENHRY; CDR2 reads SYGVKD. This CDR3 has 17 residues. Germline trimming cut 3 bases from V and 7 bases from J; bases unmatched to any gene: 13. CDR3 bases: TGTGCCATCAGTGATTTGCAAGGCGGGACAGGGACGAATGAGCAGTTCTTC. Protein: CAISDLQGGTGTNEQFF.

The chain carries TRBV12-3 or TRBV12-4 and TRBJ1-2; 7 bases fit TRBD1. CDR3 length equals 13 residues. With 5 bases clipped from V and 4 bases from J, the junction kept 4 bases outside the gene matches. The CDR3 here is CASSQGQLYGYTF. CDR3 in DNA: TGTGCCAGCAGTCAGGGACAGCTCTATGGCTACACCTTC.

The V gene is TRBV19, the J gene TRBJ2-4; TRBD1 is a possible D gene (5 bases). Germline values: CDR1 LNHDA, CDR2 SQIVND (reference sequence). The CDR3 spans 13 residues. Trimming pared 8 bases from V and 5 bases from J, leaving 13 bases between. CDR3 sequence (DNA): TGTGCCAGTGGAAAGGGGCCTCAAAACATTCAGTACTTC. This sequence encodes CASGKGPQNIQYF.

The V call is TRBV19, the J call TRBJ1-1; 9 nucleotides match TRBD1. V gave up 5 bases and J gave up 5 bases; unmatched junction bases: 0. The CDR3 extends over 12 amino acids. CDR1 and CDR2 from the germline V gene are LNHDA and SQIVND (reference sequence). As DNA, the CDR3 is TGTGCCAGTAGTGACAGGGGGACTGAAGCTTTCTTT. Its translation is CASSDRGTEAFF.

A single count supports this clone. The J gene is TRBJ1-2, the V gene TRBV6-6, with D tentatively TRBD1 (6 bases). V was shortened by 5 bases and J by 6 bases, with 13 bases between the two germline ends. The CDR3 extends over 13 amino acids. Germline V gene sequence: CDR1 MNHNY, CDR2 SVGAGI (reference sequence). The CDR3, as DNA: TGTGCCAGCAGTAACAGGGATCCCAATGGCTACACCTTC. Translating it yields CASSNRDPNGYTF.

The chain has TRBV21-1 and TRBJ2-1; whether TRBD1, the table's D call, matches the DNA was not checked. TRBV21-1 is marked as a pseudogene. CDR3 size: 13 residues. The CDR3 DNA sequence: TGTGCCAGCAGCAGGGCAGGGATAAATGAGCAGTTCTTC. It translates to CASSRAGINEQFF.

The chain carries TRBV10-3 and TRBJ2-1; tentative D call: TRBD1 (5 bases). This CDR3 has 15 residues. CDR1 and CDR2 (germline): ENHRY, SYGVKD. V was cut by 2 bases and J by 5 bases, with 13 bases left in between. The DNA for the CDR3 is TGTGCCATCAGTGAGATGGGCCAGGGAAACAATGAGCAGTTCTTC. This translates into CAISEMGQGNNEQFF.